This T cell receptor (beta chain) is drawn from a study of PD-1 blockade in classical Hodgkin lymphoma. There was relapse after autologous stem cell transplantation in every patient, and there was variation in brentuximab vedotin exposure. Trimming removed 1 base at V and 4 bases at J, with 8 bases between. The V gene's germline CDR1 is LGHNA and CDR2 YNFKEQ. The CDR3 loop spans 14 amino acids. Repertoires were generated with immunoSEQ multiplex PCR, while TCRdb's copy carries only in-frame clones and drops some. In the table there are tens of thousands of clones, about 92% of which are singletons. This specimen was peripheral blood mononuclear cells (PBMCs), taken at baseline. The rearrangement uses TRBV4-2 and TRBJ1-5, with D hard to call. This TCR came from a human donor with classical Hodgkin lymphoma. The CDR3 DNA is TGTGCCAGCAGCCAAGTACAGCTTAATCAGCCCCAGCATTTT. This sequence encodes CASSQVQLNQPQHF.